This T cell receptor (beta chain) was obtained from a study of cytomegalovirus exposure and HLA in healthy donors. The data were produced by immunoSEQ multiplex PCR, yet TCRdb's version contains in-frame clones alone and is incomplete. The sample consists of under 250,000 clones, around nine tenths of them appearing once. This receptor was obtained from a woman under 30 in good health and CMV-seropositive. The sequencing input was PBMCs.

The CDR3 reads CASSLRRLAGVTDTQYF. CDR3 sequence (DNA): TGTGCCAGCAGTCTCAGAAGACTAGCGGGAGTTACAGATACGCAGTATTTT. This rearrangement joins TRBV28 to TRBJ2-3; 12 bases align to TRBD2. Germline V gene data show CDR1 as MDHEN and CDR2 as SYDVKM. Losses at the gene ends were 5 bases for V and 3 bases for J; bases not matched to a gene: 9. The CDR3 totals 17 residues.